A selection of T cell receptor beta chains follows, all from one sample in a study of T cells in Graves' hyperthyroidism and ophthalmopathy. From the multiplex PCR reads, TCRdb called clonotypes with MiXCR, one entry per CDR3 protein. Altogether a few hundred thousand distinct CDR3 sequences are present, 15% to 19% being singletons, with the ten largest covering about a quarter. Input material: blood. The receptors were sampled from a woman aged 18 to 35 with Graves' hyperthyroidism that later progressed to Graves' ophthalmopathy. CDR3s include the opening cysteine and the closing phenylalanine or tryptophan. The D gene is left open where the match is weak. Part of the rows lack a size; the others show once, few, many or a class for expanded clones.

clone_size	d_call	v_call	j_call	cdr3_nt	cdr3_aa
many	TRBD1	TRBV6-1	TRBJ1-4	TGTGCCAGCAGTCGACAGGGAGAAGGTGGTGAAAAACTGTTTTTT	CASSRQGEGGEKLFF
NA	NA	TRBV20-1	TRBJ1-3	TGCAGTGCCCCGGACAGCTTCTCTGGAAACACCATATATTTT	CSAPDSFSGNTIYF
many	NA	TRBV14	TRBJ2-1	TGTGCCAGCAGCCTATGGGATTTCCAGAATGAGCAGTTCTTC	CASSLWDFQNEQFF
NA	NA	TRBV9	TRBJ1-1	TGTGCCAGCAGCCTCCGTCTGTACACTGAAGCTTTCTTT	CASSLRLYTEAFF
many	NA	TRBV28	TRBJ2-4	TGTGCCAGCAGCCTGGGGTGGACAGCCCAAAACATTCAGTACTTC	CASSLGWTAQNIQYF
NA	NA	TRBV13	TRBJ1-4	TGTGCCAGCACCCAGGCAGGGGATGAAAAACTGTTTTTT	CASTQAGDEKLFF
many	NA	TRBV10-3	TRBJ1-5	TGTGCCATCAGTGGGGGGACGGGGAAAGTGCCCCAGCATTTT	CAISGGTGKVPQHF
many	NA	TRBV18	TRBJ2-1	TGTGCCAGCTCACCTAAGACTAGTTTCAATGAGCAGTTCTTC	CASSPKTSFNEQFF
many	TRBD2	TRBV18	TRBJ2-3	TGTGCCAGCTCACCTTTGACTAGCGGGAGTTTGGCAGATACGCAGTATTTT	CASSPLTSGSLADTQYF
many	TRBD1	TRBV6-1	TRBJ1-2	TGTGCCATATCTCCTACCGGGACAGGCAACTATGGCTACACCTTC	CAISPTGTGNYGYTF
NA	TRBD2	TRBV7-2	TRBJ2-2	TGTGCCAGCGGACTAGCGGGAGAATACACCGGGGAGCTGTTTTTT	CASGLAGEYTGELFF
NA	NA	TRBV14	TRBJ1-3	TGTGCCAGCAGCCGTGGATGGGCGACGGATGGAAACACCATATATTTT	CASSRGWATDGNTIYF
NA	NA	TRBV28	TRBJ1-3	TGTGCCAGCAGTACCCTGACAGGAGACTCTGGAAACACCATATATTTT	CASSTLTGDSGNTIYF
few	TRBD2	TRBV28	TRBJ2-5	TGTGCCAGCAGGGCTAGCGGAGAGACCCAGTACTTC	CASRASGETQYF
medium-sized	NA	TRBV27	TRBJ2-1	TGTGCCAGCATGGAGAGTAGCTCCTACAATGAGCAGTTCTTC	CASMESSSYNEQFF
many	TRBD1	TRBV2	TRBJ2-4	TGTGCCAGCAGTACAGGGGCTCAAAACATTCAGTACTTC	CASSTGAQNIQYF
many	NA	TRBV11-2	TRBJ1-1	TGTGCCAGCAGCCCACAAGCCCCGAACACTGAAGCTTTCTTT	CASSPQAPNTEAFF
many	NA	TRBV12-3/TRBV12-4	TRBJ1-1	TGTGCCAGCAGTTCCTGGACAGCGCTGAACACTGAAGCTTTCTTT	CASSSWTALNTEAFF
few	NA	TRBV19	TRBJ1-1	TGTGCCAGTACTGGACAGACCCCAGAAGCTTTCTTT	CASTGQTPEAFF
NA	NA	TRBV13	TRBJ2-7	TGTGCCAGCAGCCTTGGGGCGGGAACTTCGGGGTACGAGCAGTACTTC	CASSLGAGTSGYEQYF
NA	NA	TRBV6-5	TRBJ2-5	TGTGCCAGCAGTTACGGGGGGGGCTTACAACAAGAGACCCAGTACTTC	CASSYGGGLQQETQYF
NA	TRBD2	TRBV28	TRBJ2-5	TGTGCCAGCAGCTCACTAGCGGGAAACCAAGAGACCCGGTACTTC	CASSSLAGNQETRYF
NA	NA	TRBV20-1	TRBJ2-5	TGCAGTGCTAGATTTCTAGCCGCACATCAAGAGACCCAGTACTTC	CSARFLAAHQETQYF
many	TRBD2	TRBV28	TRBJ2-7	TGTGCCAGCAGTCTGACTAGCGGGACCAGTTCCTACGAGCAGTACTTC	CASSLTSGTSSYEQYF
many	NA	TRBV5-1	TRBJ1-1	TGCGCCAGCAGCTTGGACCTCAGAATTGAAGCTTTCTTT	CASSLDLRIEAFF
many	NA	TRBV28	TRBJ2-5	TGTGCCAGCAGTCTCCCCAGGGAGGAGACCCAGTACTTC	CASSLPREETQYF
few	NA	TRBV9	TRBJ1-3	TGTGCCAGCAGCGTAGGGGAGGGAGGTGGAAACACCATATATTTT	CASSVGEGGGNTIYF
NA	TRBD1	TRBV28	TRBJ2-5	TGTGCCAGCAGTTTATCCGCCATCCGACAGGGTCACCAAGAGACCCAGTACTTC	CASSLSAIRQGHQETQYF
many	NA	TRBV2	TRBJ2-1	TGTGCCAGCACTCAGGACAACTACAATGAGCAGTTCTTC	CASTQDNYNEQFF
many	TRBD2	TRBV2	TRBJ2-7	TGTGCCAGCAGTGTGACTAGCGGGAGATCCTACGAGCAGTACTTC	CASSVTSGRSYEQYF
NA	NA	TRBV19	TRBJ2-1	TGTGCCAGTAGTGTCGACGTTCCGGGTTACAATGAGCAGTTCTTC	CASSVDVPGYNEQFF
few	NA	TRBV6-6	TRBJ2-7	TGTGCCAGCAGTTACTCGAAGATGGAAATCGACGAGCAGTACTTC	CASSYSKMEIDEQYF
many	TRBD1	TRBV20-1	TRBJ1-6	TGCAGTGCTCGCGGGACAGCCAATTCACCCCTCCACTTT	CSARGTANSPLHF
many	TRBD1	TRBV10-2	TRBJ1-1	TGCGCCAGCAGGGAAACAGGGGACCCTGAAGCTTTCTTT	CASRETGDPEAFF
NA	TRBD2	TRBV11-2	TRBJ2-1	TGTGCCAGCAGCGAAGGGGTCCGGACTAGCTACAATGAGCAGTTCTTC	CASSEGVRTSYNEQFF
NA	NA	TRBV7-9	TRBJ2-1	TGTGCCAGCAGCGGCGTGGGCAGCTACAATGAGCAGTTCTTC	CASSGVGSYNEQFF
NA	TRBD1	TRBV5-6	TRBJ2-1	TGTGCCAGCAGCTTGGCTCGGGACAGGGGATACAATGAGCAGTTCTTC	CASSLARDRGYNEQFF
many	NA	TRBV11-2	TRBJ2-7	TGTGCCAGCAGCCCTGGGTGGGGTCGCTCCTACGAGCAGTACTTC	CASSPGWGRSYEQYF
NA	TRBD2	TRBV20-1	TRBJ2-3	TGCAGCCCCGGGACTAGCGGGAGGCTCACAGATACGCAGTATTTT	CSPGTSGRLTDTQYF
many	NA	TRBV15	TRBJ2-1	TGTGCCACCAAGCCGGCAGGAAGTTCGTTCTACAATGAGCAGTTCTTC	CATKPAGSSFYNEQFF
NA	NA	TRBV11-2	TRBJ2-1	TGTGCCAGCAGCCAGGGGGGCAACCCCTCCAATGAGCAGTTCTTC	CASSQGGNPSNEQFF
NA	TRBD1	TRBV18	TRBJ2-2	TGTGCCAGCTCACCACGGGGGACAGGGGAATCGAGCACCGGGGAGCTGTTTTTT	CASSPRGTGESSTGELFF
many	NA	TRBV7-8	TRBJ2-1	TGTGCCAGCAGCTTAGTGGAGGGGGACCTTAATGAGCAGTTCTTC	CASSLVEGDLNEQFF
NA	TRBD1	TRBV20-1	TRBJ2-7	TGCAGTGCCCCGGGACAGGCCTCCTACGAGCAGTACTTC	CSAPGQASYEQYF
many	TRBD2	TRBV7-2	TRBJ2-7	TGTGCCAGCAGCTTACAGTTTCTAGCGGGGTCCTACGAGCAGTACTTC	CASSLQFLAGSYEQYF
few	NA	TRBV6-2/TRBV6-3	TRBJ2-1	TGTGCCAGCAGTCGACAGGAGATCTTAAGAAACAATGAGCAGTTCTTC	CASSRQEILRNNEQFF
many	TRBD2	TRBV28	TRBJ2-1	TGTGCCAGCAGTTTAGGGACTAGCGGGAGTATCTACAATGAGCAGTTCTTC	CASSLGTSGSIYNEQFF
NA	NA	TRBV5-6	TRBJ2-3	TGTGCCAGCAGCTCCTTTCGGTCTAGCAGCACAGATACGCAGTATTTT	CASSSFRSSSTDTQYF
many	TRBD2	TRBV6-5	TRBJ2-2	TGTGCCAGCAGTTACAGGGAGGGCCCAAACACCGGGGAGCTGTTTTTT	CASSYREGPNTGELFF
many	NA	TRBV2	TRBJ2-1	TGTGCCAGCAGACCGACAGAACCGAGGAGGTTCCCCTACAATGAGCAGTTCTTC	CASRPTEPRRFPYNEQFF
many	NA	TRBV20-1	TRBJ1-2	TGCAGTGCTACACTGACAGGCCTCACCAACTATGGCTACACCTTC	CSATLTGLTNYGYTF
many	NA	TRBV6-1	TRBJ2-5	TGTGCCAGCAGTGAATGGGGACCGCACTCGCTCTTAGAGACCCAGTACTTC	CASSEWGPHSLLETQYF
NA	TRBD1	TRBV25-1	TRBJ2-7	TGTGCCAGCAGTTGGGGACAGGCTAGGGAGCAGTACTTC	CASSWGQAREQYF